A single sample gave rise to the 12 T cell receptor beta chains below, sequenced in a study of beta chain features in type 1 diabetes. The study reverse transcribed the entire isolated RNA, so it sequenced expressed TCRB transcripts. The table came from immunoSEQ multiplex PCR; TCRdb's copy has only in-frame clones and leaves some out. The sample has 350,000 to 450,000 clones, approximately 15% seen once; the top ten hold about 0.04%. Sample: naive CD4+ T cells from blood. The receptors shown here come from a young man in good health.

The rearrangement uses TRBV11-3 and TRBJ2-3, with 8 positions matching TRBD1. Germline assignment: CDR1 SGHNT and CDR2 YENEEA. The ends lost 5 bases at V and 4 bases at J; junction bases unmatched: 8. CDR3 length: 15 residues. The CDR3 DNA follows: TGTGCCAGCAGCGCCCGGACAGGGATCGCAGATACGCAGTATTTT. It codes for CASSARTGIADTQYF.

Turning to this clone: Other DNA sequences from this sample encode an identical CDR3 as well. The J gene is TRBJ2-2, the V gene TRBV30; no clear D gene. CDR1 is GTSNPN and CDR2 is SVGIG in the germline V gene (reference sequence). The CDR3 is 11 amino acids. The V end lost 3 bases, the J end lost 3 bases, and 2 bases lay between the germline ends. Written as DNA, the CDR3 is TGTGCCTGGAGGGACACCGGGGAGCTGTTTTTT. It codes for CAWRDTGELFF.

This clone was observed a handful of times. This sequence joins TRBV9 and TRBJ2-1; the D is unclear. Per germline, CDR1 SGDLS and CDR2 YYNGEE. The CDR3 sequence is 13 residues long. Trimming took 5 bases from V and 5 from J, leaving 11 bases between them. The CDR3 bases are TGTGCCAGCAGTGGGGTCAATGACAATGAGCAGTTCTTC. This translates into CASSGVNDNEQFF.

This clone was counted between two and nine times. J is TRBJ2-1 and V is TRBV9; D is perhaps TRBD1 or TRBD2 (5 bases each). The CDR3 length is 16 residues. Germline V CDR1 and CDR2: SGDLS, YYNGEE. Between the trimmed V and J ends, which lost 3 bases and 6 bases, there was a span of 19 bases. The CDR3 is CASSDAGTPRFNEQFF. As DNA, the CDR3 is TGTGCCAGCAGCGACGCCGGGACCCCGAGGTTCAATGAGCAGTTCTTC.

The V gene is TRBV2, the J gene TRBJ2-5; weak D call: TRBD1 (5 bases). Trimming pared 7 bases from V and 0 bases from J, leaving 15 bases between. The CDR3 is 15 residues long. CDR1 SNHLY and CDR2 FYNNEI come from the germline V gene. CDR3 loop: CASTLQGAHQETQYF. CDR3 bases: TGTGCCAGCACCCTCCAAGGGGCTCACCAAGAGACCCAGTACTTC.

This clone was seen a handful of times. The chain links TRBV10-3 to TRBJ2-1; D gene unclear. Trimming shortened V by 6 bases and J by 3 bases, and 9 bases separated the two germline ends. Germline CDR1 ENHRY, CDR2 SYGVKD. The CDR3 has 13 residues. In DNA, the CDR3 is TGTGCCATCAGCTCTGTAAGCTACAATGAGCAGTTCTTC. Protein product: CAISSVSYNEQFF.

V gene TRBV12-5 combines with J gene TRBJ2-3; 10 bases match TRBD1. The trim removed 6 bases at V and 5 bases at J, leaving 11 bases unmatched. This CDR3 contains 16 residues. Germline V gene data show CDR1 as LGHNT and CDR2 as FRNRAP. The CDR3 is CASGDPGQGFGDTQYF. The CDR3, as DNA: TGTGCTAGTGGCGACCCGGGACAGGGGTTTGGAGATACGCAGTATTTT.

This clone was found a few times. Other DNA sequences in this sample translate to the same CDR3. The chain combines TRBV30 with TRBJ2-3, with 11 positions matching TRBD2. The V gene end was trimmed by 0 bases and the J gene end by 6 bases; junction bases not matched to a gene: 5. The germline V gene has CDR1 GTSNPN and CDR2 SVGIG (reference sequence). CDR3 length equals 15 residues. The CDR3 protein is CAWSVLAGGSDTQYF. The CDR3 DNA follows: TGTGCCTGGAGTGTTCTAGCGGGAGGTTCGGATACGCAGTATTTT.

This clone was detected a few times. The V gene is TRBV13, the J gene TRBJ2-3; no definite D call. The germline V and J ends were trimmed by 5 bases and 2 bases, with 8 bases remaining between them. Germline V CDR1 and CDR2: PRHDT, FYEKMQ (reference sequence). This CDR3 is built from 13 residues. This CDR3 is CASSAILTDTQYF. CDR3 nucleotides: TGTGCCAGCAGCGCGATTCTCACAGATACGCAGTATTTT.

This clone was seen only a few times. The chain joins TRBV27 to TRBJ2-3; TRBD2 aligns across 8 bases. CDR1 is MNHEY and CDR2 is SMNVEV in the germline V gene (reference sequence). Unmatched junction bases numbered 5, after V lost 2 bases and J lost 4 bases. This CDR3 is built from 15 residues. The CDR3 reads CASSLTSGAADTQYF. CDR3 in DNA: TGTGCCAGCAGTTTAACTAGCGGAGCGGCAGATACGCAGTATTTT.

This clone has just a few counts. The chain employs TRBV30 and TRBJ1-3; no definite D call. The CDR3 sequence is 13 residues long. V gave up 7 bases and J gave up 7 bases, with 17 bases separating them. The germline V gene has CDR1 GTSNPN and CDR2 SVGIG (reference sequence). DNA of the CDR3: TGTGCCTCAATAGGGATGGGAGGTAACACCATATATTTT. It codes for CASIGMGGNTIYF.

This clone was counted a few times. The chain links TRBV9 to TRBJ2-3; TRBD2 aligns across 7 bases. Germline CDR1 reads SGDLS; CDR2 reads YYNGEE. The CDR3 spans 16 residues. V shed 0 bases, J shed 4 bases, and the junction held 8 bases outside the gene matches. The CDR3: CASSVESSGVADTQYF. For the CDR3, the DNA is TGTGCCAGCAGCGTAGAGTCTAGCGGCGTAGCAGATACGCAGTATTTT.